Listed below are T cell receptor beta chains from one sample, sequenced in a study of blood T cell repertoires in COVID-19. The assay was immunoSEQ multiplex PCR, and TCRdb's table has in-frame clones only and misses some. The data show around 140,000 clones, just under 80% seen once. The sequenced sample was peripheral blood. The receptors shown here come from an older woman with acute or convalescent COVID-19. The CDR3 runs from the conserved cysteine through the conserved F or W. Fields, in order: V gene, clone size, D gene, J gene, CDR3 DNA, CDR3 protein. A D gene is named only where the DNA matches it firmly. Some rows have no size entry. The others give once, few or many, or a class for an expanded clone.

V gene: TRBV6-1; clone size: -; D gene: TRBD2; J gene: TRBJ2-5; CDR3 DNA: TGTGCCAGCAGTGAACAAGTTTCGATGGGGGGGGGAGAGACCCAGTACTTC; CDR3 protein: CASSEQVSMGGGETQYF
V gene: TRBV28; clone size: -; D gene: -; J gene: TRBJ1-1; CDR3 DNA: TGTGCCAGCGGCCTACCGGGGAACACTGAAGCTTTCTTT; CDR3 protein: CASGLPGNTEAFF
V gene: TRBV5-1; clone size: -; D gene: -; J gene: TRBJ2-1; CDR3 DNA: TGCGCCAGCAGCCTACCGGGAAGGTCAAATGAGCAGTTCTTC; CDR3 protein: CASSLPGRSNEQFF
V gene: TRBV25-1; clone size: -; D gene: -; J gene: TRBJ1-2; CDR3 DNA: TGTGCCAGCAGTGAATTTCGGGGAGCTAACTATGGCTACACCTTC; CDR3 protein: CASSEFRGANYGYTF
V gene: TRBV4-1; clone size: many; D gene: -; J gene: TRBJ2-2; CDR3 DNA: TGCGCCAGCAGCCAAGACGGCGTAGGGGACACCGGGGAGCTGTTTTTT; CDR3 protein: CASSQDGVGDTGELFF
V gene: TRBV6-1; clone size: -; D gene: TRBD1; J gene: TRBJ1-4; CDR3 DNA: TGTGCCAGCAGTGAAGGACCCTTAGGGGGCCCGGGGGAAAAACTGTTTTTT; CDR3 protein: CASSEGPLGGPGEKLFF
V gene: TRBV4-1; clone size: -; D gene: -; J gene: TRBJ2-7; CDR3 DNA: TGCGCCAGCAGCCCCCTCCCACTGCCGGGGGAGCAGTACTTC; CDR3 protein: CASSPLPLPGEQYF
V gene: TRBV4-1; clone size: few; D gene: -; J gene: TRBJ2-7; CDR3 DNA: TGCGCCAGCAGCCCGGGTGCGGGGGAGCAGTACTTC; CDR3 protein: CASSPGAGEQYF
V gene: TRBV7-9; clone size: -; D gene: TRBD2; J gene: TRBJ2-2; CDR3 DNA: TGTGCCAGCAGCCTGGGACTAGCGAGCACCGGGGAGCTGTTTTTT; CDR3 protein: CASSLGLASTGELFF
V gene: TRBV7-8; clone size: once; D gene: TRBD2; J gene: TRBJ2-1; CDR3 DNA: TGTGCCAGCAGCCACCGACTAGCGGGGTACTCCAATGAGCAGTTCTTC; CDR3 protein: CASSHRLAGYSNEQFF
V gene: TRBV5-6; clone size: -; D gene: -; J gene: TRBJ2-5; CDR3 DNA: TGTGCCAGCAGCTTATCCCCCGGCTGGATGGGAGTAAATGTGGAGACCCAGTACTTC; CDR3 protein: CASSLSPGWMGVNVETQYF
V gene: TRBV5-4; clone size: -; D gene: -; J gene: TRBJ2-1; CDR3 DNA: TGTGCCAGCAGCTCCCCTTGGGGGGAAGGTAATGAGCAGTTCTTC; CDR3 protein: CASSSPWGEGNEQFF
V gene: TRBV27; clone size: -; D gene: TRBD2; J gene: TRBJ2-3; CDR3 DNA: TGTGCCAGCTGCGGACTAGCGGGAGGGACAGATACGCAGTATTTT; CDR3 protein: CASCGLAGGTDTQYF
V gene: TRBV4-1; clone size: few; D gene: TRBD2; J gene: TRBJ2-2; CDR3 DNA: TGCGCCAGCAGCCATAGTTCCAGCGGGAGTAGCCTGGCCGGGGAGCTGTTTTTT; CDR3 protein: CASSHSSSGSSLAGELFF
V gene: TRBV28; clone size: -; D gene: TRBD1; J gene: TRBJ1-6; CDR3 DNA: TGTGCCAGCAGCTCACGGGACAGAGGGATTTATAATTCACCCCTCCACTTT; CDR3 protein: CASSSRDRGIYNSPLHF
V gene: TRBV28; clone size: -; D gene: TRBD1; J gene: TRBJ1-2; CDR3 DNA: TGTGCCAGCAGCCCACGGGACAGGGTCGGTGGCTACACCTTC; CDR3 protein: CASSPRDRVGGYTF
V gene: TRBV5-4; clone size: -; D gene: -; J gene: TRBJ1-1; CDR3 DNA: TGTGCCAGCAGCTTAGGGGTCATGAACACTGAAGCTTTCTTT; CDR3 protein: CASSLGVMNTEAFF
V gene: TRBV13; clone size: -; D gene: TRBD2; J gene: TRBJ2-7; CDR3 DNA: TGTGCCAGCAGCTTACGGACTAGCGGGACATACGAGCAGTACTTC; CDR3 protein: CASSLRTSGTYEQYF
V gene: TRBV6-6; clone size: -; D gene: -; J gene: TRBJ1-6; CDR3 DNA: TGTGCCAGCAGTTACTCGACCCCAGGCGATTCACCCCTCCACTTT; CDR3 protein: CASSYSTPGDSPLHF
V gene: TRBV11-2; clone size: -; D gene: -; J gene: TRBJ2-3; CDR3 DNA: TGTGCCAGCAGCTATAAAATCTTCACAGATACGCAGTATTTT; CDR3 protein: CASSYKIFTDTQYF
V gene: TRBV2; clone size: once; D gene: TRBD1; J gene: TRBJ1-2; CDR3 DNA: TGTGCCAGCGAGGGACAGGGCCTTTATGGCTACACCTTC; CDR3 protein: CASEGQGLYGYTF
V gene: TRBV6-1; clone size: few; D gene: -; J gene: TRBJ1-2; CDR3 DNA: TGTGCCAGCAGTGAAACGGGGGGCTATGGCTACACCTTC; CDR3 protein: CASSETGGYGYTF
V gene: TRBV19; clone size: few; D gene: -; J gene: TRBJ1-5; CDR3 DNA: TGTGCCAGTAGTATAGCGGGAGTAGTGAGTCAGCCCCAGCATTTT; CDR3 protein: CASSIAGVVSQPQHF
V gene: TRBV28; clone size: -; D gene: -; J gene: TRBJ1-2; CDR3 DNA: TGTGCCAGCAGTTTACTCGGGGATCGAGGAGGTGGCTACACCTTC; CDR3 protein: CASSLLGDRGGGYTF
V gene: TRBV13; clone size: few; D gene: TRBD1; J gene: TRBJ2-1; CDR3 DNA: TGTGCCAGCAGCTTGCCCCAGGGGGCCAACAATGAGCAGTTCTTC; CDR3 protein: CASSLPQGANNEQFF
V gene: TRBV7-9; clone size: many; D gene: -; J gene: TRBJ1-5; CDR3 DNA: TGTGCCAGCAGCTTGGGGGGACTCCAGCCCCAGCATTTT; CDR3 protein: CASSLGGLQPQHF
V gene: TRBV28; clone size: -; D gene: TRBD2; J gene: TRBJ2-7; CDR3 DNA: TGTGCCAGCAGTTTTCCGACCCAGCGGGACTACGAGCAGTACTTC; CDR3 protein: CASSFPTQRDYEQYF
V gene: TRBV3-1/TRBV3-2; clone size: -; D gene: -; J gene: TRBJ1-3; CDR3 DNA: TGTGCCAGCAGCCAATTCACAATGACATCTCTCTCTGGAAACACCATATATTTT; CDR3 protein: CASSQFTMTSLSGNTIYF
V gene: TRBV5-4; clone size: -; D gene: TRBD2; J gene: TRBJ2-7; CDR3 DNA: TGTGCCAGACTAACCGGGACTAGCGGGAGGGGGGTTTCCTACGAGCAGTACTTC; CDR3 protein: CARLTGTSGRGVSYEQYF
V gene: TRBV15; clone size: -; D gene: -; J gene: TRBJ2-7; CDR3 DNA: TGTGCCACCAGCAGAGAACGGCGGGTCTTATACGAGCAGTACTTC; CDR3 protein: CATSRERRVLYEQYF
V gene: TRBV19; clone size: -; D gene: TRBD2; J gene: TRBJ2-1; CDR3 DNA: TGTGCCAGTAGTATCGGAGCGGGAGGGTGGGATGAGCAGTTCTTC; CDR3 protein: CASSIGAGGWDEQFF
V gene: TRBV28; clone size: -; D gene: -; J gene: TRBJ1-5; CDR3 DNA: TGTGCCAGCAGGGCGATGGGCCGGTCAGATCAGCCCCAGCATTTT; CDR3 protein: CASRAMGRSDQPQHF
V gene: TRBV5-1; clone size: -; D gene: TRBD2; J gene: TRBJ2-1; CDR3 DNA: TGCGCCAGCAGCTGGGGACTAGCGGGAGTCAATGAGCAGTTCTTC; CDR3 protein: CASSWGLAGVNEQFF
V gene: TRBV5-1; clone size: -; D gene: TRBD1; J gene: TRBJ2-7; CDR3 DNA: TGCGCCAGCAGCTCCCGGACAGGTTACGAGCAATACTTC; CDR3 protein: CASSSRTGYEQYF
V gene: TRBV6-5; clone size: few; D gene: -; J gene: TRBJ1-5; CDR3 DNA: TGTGCCACCTTTCCGGGTTTAGTGGGAGATCAGCCCCAGCATTTT; CDR3 protein: CATFPGLVGDQPQHF
V gene: TRBV11-2; clone size: -; D gene: -; J gene: TRBJ1-1; CDR3 DNA: TGTGCCAGCAGCTTTCAGGGGAAAGCTTTCTTT; CDR3 protein: CASSFQGKAFF
V gene: TRBV7-3; clone size: -; D gene: TRBD2; J gene: TRBJ2-5; CDR3 DNA: TGTGCCAGCAGCTTGGGACTAGCGGGAGAAGAGACCCAGTACTTC; CDR3 protein: CASSLGLAGEETQYF
V gene: TRBV19; clone size: -; D gene: TRBD2; J gene: TRBJ2-1; CDR3 DNA: TGTGCCAGTAGTATAGGACTAGCGGGAGGTTGGGGCATTTACAATGAGCAGTTCTTC; CDR3 protein: CASSIGLAGGWGIYNEQFF
V gene: TRBV7-8; clone size: -; D gene: -; J gene: TRBJ2-7; CDR3 DNA: TGTGCCAGCAGCTTAGAAGCGTCGCAGGGACACCTCTACGAGCAGTACTTC; CDR3 protein: CASSLEASQGHLYEQYF
V gene: TRBV19; clone size: -; D gene: TRBD1; J gene: TRBJ1-5; CDR3 DNA: TGTGCCAGTAGTACCGGGACAGGGGGGCAGCCCCAGCATTTT; CDR3 protein: CASSTGTGGQPQHF
V gene: TRBV4-1; clone size: -; D gene: -; J gene: TRBJ1-2; CDR3 DNA: TGCGCCAGCAGCCAAGATGGGGACTACCAGGACTATGGCTACACCTTC; CDR3 protein: CASSQDGDYQDYGYTF
V gene: TRBV2; clone size: -; D gene: -; J gene: TRBJ2-7; CDR3 DNA: TGTGCCAGCAGGGCCTCCGGGGGTGGATATCCACCCACACTCTACGAGCAGTACTTC; CDR3 protein: CASRASGGGYPPTLYEQYF
V gene: TRBV10-3; clone size: -; D gene: -; J gene: TRBJ2-7; CDR3 DNA: TGTGCCATCAGTGAGTATGGGGGAGGCCCATCCTACGAGCAGTACTTC; CDR3 protein: CAISEYGGGPSYEQYF
V gene: TRBV5-4; clone size: once; D gene: -; J gene: TRBJ2-7; CDR3 DNA: TGTGCCAGCAGCCCTAGCTCAGGTGAGCAGTACTTC; CDR3 protein: CASSPSSGEQYF
V gene: TRBV14; clone size: -; D gene: TRBD2; J gene: TRBJ2-1; CDR3 DNA: TGTGCCAGCAGCCAAGATTTGGGACTAGTATCAAATGAGCAGTTCTTC; CDR3 protein: CASSQDLGLVSNEQFF
V gene: TRBV6-5; clone size: -; D gene: -; J gene: TRBJ2-7; CDR3 DNA: TGTGCCAGCGGATTAGCTTCGGGAGCGGGCGAGCAGTACTTC; CDR3 protein: CASGLASGAGEQYF
V gene: TRBV3-1/TRBV3-2; clone size: -; D gene: -; J gene: TRBJ2-3; CDR3 DNA: TGTGCCAGCAGCCCGGACGGCAGGGGATGGAGCACAGATACGCAGTATTTT; CDR3 protein: CASSPDGRGWSTDTQYF
V gene: TRBV11-2; clone size: once; D gene: -; J gene: TRBJ2-7; CDR3 DNA: TGTGCCAGCAGCTTTCTCCCACTGAATGATTGGGCCCCATCAGAGCAGTACTTC; CDR3 protein: CASSFLPLNDWAPSEQYF
V gene: TRBV18; clone size: -; D gene: TRBD1; J gene: TRBJ2-7; CDR3 DNA: TGTGCCAGCTCACCAAGGGGGCAAGAGCAGTACTTC; CDR3 protein: CASSPRGQEQYF
V gene: TRBV7-9; clone size: few; D gene: TRBD1; J gene: TRBJ2-7; CDR3 DNA: TGTGCCAGCAGCTTAGACAGGGGAAGGGCCCATTTGTGGTACTTC; CDR3 protein: CASSLDRGRAHLWYF
V gene: TRBV6-6; clone size: -; D gene: TRBD1; J gene: TRBJ1-5; CDR3 DNA: TGTGCCAGCAGTCGGGACAGCCCCAATCAGCCCCAGCATTTT; CDR3 protein: CASSRDSPNQPQHF
V gene: TRBV7-3; clone size: once; D gene: TRBD2; J gene: TRBJ2-3; CDR3 DNA: TGTGCCAGCAGCCCACTAGCGGGAGGGCTTTTGGATACGCAGTATTTT; CDR3 protein: CASSPLAGGLLDTQYF
V gene: TRBV25-1; clone size: once; D gene: TRBD2; J gene: TRBJ2-7; CDR3 DNA: TGTGCCAGCAGTGATCCCGGGGAGGGCTACGAGCAGTACTTC; CDR3 protein: CASSDPGEGYEQYF
V gene: TRBV5-1; clone size: few; D gene: TRBD1; J gene: TRBJ1-3; CDR3 DNA: TGCGCCAGCAGCCGGGACAGCTTCTCTGGAAACACCATATATTTT; CDR3 protein: CASSRDSFSGNTIYF
V gene: TRBV7-8; clone size: -; D gene: TRBD2; J gene: TRBJ2-7; CDR3 DNA: TGTGCCAGCAGCCCCGCCAGAGGGGCGGGAGGTCCCCTCGGGTATCGGGGCGAGCAGTACTTC; CDR3 protein: CASSPARGAGGPLGYRGEQYF